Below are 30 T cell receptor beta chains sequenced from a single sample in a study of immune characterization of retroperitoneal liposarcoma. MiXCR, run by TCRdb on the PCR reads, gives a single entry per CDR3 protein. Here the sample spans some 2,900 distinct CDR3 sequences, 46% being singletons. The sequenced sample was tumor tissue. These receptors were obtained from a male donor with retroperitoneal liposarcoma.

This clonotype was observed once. The CDR3 region has the DNA TGTGCCAGCAGAAAAGCGGGAGAGGGCAATGAGCAGTTCTTC. Protein: CASRKAGEGNEQFF. V and J are TRBV6-1 and TRBJ2-1, with 8 bases fitting TRBD2. V lost 6 bases and J lost 6; bases outside the gene matches: 7. This CDR3 has 14 amino acids. The germline CDR1 and CDR2 sequences are MNHNS and SASEGT.

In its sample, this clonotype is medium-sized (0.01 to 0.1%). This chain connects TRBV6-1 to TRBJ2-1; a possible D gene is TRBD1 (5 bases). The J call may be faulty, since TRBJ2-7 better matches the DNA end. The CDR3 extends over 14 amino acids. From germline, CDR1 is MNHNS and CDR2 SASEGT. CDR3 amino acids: CASSEWGRDYEQYF. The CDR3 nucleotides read TGTGCCAGCAGTGAATGGGGCAGAGACTACGAGCAGTACTTC.

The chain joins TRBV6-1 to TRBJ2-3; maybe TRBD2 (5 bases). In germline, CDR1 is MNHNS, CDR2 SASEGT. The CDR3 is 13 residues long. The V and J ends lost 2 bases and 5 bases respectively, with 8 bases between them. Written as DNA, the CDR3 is TGTGCCAGCAGTGAAATGGGAGTAGATACGCAGTATTTT. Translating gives CASSEMGVDTQYF.

This CDR3 is CASRDRFNEQYF. In nucleotides, the CDR3 is TGTGCCAGCAGGGACAGGTTCAATGAGCAGTACTTC. This chain links TRBV6-1 with TRBJ2-4, with 7 bases that match TRBD1. This CDR3 is built from 12 residues. Losses at the gene ends were 6 bases for V and 13 bases for J; bases not matched to a gene: 9. Germline V gene data show CDR1 as MNHNS and CDR2 as SASEGT.

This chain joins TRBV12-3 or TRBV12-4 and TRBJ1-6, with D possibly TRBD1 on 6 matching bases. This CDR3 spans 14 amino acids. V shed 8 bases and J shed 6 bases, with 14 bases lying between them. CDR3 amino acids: CASVLGQINSPLHF. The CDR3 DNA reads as TGTGCCAGCGTCTTAGGACAGATTAATTCACCCCTCCACTTT.

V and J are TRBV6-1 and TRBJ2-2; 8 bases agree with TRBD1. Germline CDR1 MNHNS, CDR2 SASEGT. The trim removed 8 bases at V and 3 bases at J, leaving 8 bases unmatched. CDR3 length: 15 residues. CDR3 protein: CASGRGTGYTGELFF. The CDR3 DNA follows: TGTGCCAGCGGTAGGGGGACAGGCTACACCGGGGAGCTGTTTTTT.

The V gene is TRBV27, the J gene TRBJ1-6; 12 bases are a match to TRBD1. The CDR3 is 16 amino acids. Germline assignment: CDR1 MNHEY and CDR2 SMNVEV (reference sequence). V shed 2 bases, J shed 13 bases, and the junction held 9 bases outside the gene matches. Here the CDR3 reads CASSLTLGTGGIPLHF. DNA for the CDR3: TGTGCCAGCAGTTTAACCCTCGGGACAGGGGGCATCCCCCTCCACTTT.

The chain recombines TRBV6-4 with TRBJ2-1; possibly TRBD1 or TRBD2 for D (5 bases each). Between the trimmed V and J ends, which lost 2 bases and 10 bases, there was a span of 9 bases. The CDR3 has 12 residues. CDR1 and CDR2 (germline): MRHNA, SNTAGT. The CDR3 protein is CASSDDEGEQFF. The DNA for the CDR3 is TGTGCCAGCAGTGACGACGAGGGGGAGCAGTTCTTC.

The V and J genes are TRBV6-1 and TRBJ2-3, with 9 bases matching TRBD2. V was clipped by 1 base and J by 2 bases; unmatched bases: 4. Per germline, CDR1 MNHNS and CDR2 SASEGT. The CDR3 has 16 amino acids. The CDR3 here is CASSEESGGITDTQYF. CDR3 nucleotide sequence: TGTGCCAGCAGTGAAGAGAGCGGGGGGATCACAGATACGCAGTATTTT.

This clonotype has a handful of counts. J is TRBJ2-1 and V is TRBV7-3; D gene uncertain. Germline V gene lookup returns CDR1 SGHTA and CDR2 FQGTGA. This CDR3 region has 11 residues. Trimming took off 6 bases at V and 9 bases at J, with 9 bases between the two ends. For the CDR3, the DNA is TGTGCCAGCAGACGAGTACCTGAGCAGTTCTTC. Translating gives CASRRVPEQFF. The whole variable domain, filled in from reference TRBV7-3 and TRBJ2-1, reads GAGVSQTPSNKVTEKGKYVELRCDPISGHTALYWYRQSLGQGPEFLIYFQGTGAADDSGLPNDRFFAVRPEGSVSTLKIQRTERGDSAVYLCASRRVPEQFFGPGTRLTVL.

The CDR3 DNA sequence: TGCGCCAGCAGCCAGGTGGCAAGCCTTAACTATGGCTACACCTTC. Residues: CASSQVASLNYGYTF. V is TRBV4-1 and J is TRBJ1-2; D gene uncertain. The CDR3 is 15 amino acids. Germline-derived CDR1 and CDR2 are MGHRA and YSYEKL. Trimming left V 3 bases short and J 1 base short, with 12 bases between.

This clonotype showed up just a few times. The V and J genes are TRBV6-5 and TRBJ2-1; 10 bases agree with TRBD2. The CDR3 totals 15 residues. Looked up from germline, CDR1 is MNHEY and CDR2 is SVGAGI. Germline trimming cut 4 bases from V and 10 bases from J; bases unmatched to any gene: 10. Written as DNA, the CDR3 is TGTGCCAGCAGTTCCCCGGGACTAGCGAACTACGAGCAGTTCTTC. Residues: CASSSPGLANYEQFF.

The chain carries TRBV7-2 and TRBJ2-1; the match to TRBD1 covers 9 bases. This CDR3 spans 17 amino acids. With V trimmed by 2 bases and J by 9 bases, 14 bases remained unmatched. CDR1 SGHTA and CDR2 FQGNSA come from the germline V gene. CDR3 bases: TGTGCCAGCAGCTTATTGGACGGACAGGGGTTCCCGACTGAGCAGTTCTTC. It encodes CASSLLDGQGFPTEQFF. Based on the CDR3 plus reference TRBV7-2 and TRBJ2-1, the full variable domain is GAGVSQSPSNKVTEKGKDVELRCDPISGHTALYWYRQSLGQGLEFLIYFQGNSAPDKSGLPSDRFSAERTGGSVSTLTIQRTQQEDSAVYLCASSLLDGQGFPTEQFFGPGTRLTVL.

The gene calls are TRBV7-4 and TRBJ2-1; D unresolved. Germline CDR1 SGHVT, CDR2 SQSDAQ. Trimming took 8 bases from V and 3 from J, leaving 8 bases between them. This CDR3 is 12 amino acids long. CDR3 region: CASGIGYNEQFF. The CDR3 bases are TGTGCCAGCGGGATAGGCTACAATGAGCAGTTCTTC.

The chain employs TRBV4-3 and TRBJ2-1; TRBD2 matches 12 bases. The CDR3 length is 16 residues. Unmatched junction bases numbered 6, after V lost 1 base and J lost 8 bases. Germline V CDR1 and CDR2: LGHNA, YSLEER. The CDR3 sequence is CASSQALAGGQDEQFF. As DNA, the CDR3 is TGCGCCAGCAGCCAAGCCCTAGCGGGAGGGCAGGATGAGCAGTTCTTC.

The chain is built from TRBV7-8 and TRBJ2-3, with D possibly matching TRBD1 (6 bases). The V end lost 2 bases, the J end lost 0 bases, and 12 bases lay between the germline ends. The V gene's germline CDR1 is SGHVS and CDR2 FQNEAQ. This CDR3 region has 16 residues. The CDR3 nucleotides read TGTGCCAGCAGCTTACGGACAGCTGCTAGCACAGATACGCAGTATTTT. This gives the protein CASSLRTAASTDTQYF.

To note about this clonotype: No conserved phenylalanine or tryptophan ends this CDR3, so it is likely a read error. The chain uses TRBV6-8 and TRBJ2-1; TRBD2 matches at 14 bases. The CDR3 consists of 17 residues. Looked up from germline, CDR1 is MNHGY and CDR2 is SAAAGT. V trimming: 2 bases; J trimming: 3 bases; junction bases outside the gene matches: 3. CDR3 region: CASSYPGLAGDYNEQFL. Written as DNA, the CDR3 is TGTGCCAGCAGTTACCCGGGACTAGCGGGAGACTACAATGAGCAGTTCTTA.

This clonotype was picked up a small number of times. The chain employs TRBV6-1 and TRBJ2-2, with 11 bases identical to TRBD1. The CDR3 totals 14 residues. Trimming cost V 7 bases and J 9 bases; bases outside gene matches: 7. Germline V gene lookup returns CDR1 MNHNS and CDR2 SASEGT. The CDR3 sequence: CASIPDRGRRELFF. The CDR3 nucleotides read TGTGCCAGCATTCCGGACAGGGGGCGGAGGGAGCTGTTTTTT.

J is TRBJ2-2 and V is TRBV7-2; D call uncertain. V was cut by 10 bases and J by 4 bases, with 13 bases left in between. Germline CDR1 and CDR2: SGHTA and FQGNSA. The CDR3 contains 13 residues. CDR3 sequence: CANGLLSTGELFF. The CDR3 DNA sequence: TGTGCCAACGGCCTTCTGAGCACCGGGGAGCTGTTTTTT. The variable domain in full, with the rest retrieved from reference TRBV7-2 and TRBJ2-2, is GAGVSQSPSNKVTEKGKDVELRCDPISGHTALYWYRQSLGQGLEFLIYFQGNSAPDKSGLPSDRFSAERTGGSVSTLTIQRTQQEDSAVYLCANGLLSTGELFFGEGSRLTVL.

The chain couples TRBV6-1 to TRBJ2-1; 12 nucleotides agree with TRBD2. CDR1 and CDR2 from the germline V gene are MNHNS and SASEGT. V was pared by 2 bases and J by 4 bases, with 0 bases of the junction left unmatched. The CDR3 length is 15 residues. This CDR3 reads CASSELAGGYNEQFF. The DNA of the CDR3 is TGTGCCAGCAGTGAACTAGCGGGAGGGTACAATGAGCAGTTCTTC.

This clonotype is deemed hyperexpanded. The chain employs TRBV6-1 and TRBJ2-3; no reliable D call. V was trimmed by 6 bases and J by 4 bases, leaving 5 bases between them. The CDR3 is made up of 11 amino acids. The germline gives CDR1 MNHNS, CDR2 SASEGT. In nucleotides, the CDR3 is TGTGCCAGCAGGTCCTCAGATACGCAGTATTTT. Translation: CASRSSDTQYF.

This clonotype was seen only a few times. CDR3 loop: CASSLGRSETQYF. CDR3 coding DNA: TGTGCCAGCAGCTTGGGAAGGTCGGAGACCCAGTACTTC. The rearrangement links TRBV11-2 to TRBJ2-5; D remains unclear. V lost 3 bases and J lost 5, with 10 bases in between. This CDR3 is 13 amino acids long. Germline V CDR1 and CDR2: SGHAT, FQNNGV. Combining the CDR3 with reference TRBV11-2 and TRBJ2-5 gives the whole variable domain EAGVAQSPRYKIIEKRQSVAFWCNPISGHATLYWYQQILGQGPKLLIQFQNNGVVDDSQLPKDRFSAERLKGVDSTLKIQPAKLEDSAVYLCASSLGRSETQYFGPGTRLLVL.

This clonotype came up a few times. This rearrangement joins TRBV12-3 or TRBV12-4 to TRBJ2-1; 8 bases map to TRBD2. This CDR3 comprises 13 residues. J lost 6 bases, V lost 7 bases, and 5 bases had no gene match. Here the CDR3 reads CASNSGTSNEQFF. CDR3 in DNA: TGTGCCAGCAACTCCGGGACTAGCAATGAGCAGTTCTTC.

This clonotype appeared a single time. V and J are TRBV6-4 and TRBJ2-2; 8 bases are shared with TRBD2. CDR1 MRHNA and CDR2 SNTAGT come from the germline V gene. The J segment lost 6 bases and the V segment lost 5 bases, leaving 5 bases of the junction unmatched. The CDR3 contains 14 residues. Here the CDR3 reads CASSPAGVPGELFF. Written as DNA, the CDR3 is TGTGCCAGCAGTCCAGCGGGGGTCCCCGGGGAGCTGTTTTTT.

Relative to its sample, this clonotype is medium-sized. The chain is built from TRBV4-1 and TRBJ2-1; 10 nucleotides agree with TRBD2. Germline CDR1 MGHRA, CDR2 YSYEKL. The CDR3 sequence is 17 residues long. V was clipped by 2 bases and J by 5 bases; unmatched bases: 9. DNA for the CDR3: TGCGCCAGCAGCCAATCTTCTAGCGGGAGCCACCACAATGAGCAGTTCTTC. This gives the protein CASSQSSSGSHHNEQFF.

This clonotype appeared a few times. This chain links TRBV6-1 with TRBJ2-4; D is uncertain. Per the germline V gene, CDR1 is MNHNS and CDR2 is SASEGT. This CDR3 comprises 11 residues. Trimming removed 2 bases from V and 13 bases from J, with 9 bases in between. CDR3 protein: CASSERDEQYF. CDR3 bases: TGTGCCAGCAGTGAAAGGGATGAGCAGTACTTC.

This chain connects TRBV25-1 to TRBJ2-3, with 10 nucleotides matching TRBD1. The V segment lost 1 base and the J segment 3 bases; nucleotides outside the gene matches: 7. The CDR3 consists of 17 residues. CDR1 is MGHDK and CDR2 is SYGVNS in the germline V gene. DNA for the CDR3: TGTGCCAGCAGTGAATCCAAGGACAGGGGGATGACAGATACGCAGTATTTT. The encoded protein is CASSESKDRGMTDTQYF.

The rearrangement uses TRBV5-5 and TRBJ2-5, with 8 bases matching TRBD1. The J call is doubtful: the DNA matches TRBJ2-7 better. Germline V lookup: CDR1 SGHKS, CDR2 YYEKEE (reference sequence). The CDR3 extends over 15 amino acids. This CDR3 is CASSLAPGQAYEQYF. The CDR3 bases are TGTGCCAGCAGCTTGGCTCCGGGACAGGCCTACGAGCAGTACTTC.

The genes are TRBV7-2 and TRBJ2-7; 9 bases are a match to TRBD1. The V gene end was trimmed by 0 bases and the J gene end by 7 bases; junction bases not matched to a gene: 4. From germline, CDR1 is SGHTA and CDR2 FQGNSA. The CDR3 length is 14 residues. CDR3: CASSLAGTGTEQYF. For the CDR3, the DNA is TGTGCCAGCAGCTTAGCGGGGACAGGGACGGAGCAGTACTTC.

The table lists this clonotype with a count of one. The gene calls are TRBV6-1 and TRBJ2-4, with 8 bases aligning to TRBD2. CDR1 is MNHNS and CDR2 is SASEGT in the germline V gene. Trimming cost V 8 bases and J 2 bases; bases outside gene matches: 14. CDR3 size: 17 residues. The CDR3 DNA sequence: TGTGCCAGCCTGGATCGGGGGGGCAGCTGGACCAAAAACATTCAGTACTTC. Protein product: CASLDRGGSWTKNIQYF.